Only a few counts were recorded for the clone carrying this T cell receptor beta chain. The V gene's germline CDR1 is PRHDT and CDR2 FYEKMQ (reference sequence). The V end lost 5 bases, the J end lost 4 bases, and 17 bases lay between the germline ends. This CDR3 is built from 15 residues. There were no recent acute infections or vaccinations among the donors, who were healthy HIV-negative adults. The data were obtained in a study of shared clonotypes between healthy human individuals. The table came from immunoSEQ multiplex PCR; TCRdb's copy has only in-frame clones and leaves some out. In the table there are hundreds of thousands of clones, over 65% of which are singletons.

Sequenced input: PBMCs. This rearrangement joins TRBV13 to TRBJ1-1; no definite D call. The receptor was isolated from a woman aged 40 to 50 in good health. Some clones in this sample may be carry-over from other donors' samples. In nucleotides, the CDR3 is TGTGCCAGCAGCCCACAAAGGGTGCGCTCCACTGAAGCTTTCTTT. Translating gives CASSPQRVRSTEAFF.